This T cell receptor beta chain stems from a study of T cell changes during pregnancy in multiple sclerosis. The assay was immunoSEQ multiplex PCR, and TCRdb's table has in-frame clones only and misses some. Among about 28,000 clones listed, about nine tenths were seen once. This TCR derives from a female donor in good health, enrolled as a control in a pregnancy study. The sample was CD4+ T cells from peripheral blood mononuclear cells, taken in the first trimester of pregnancy.

The CDR3 loop reads CASSLQGWDEQYF. CDR3 nucleotides: TGTGCCAGCAGCTTACAGGGATGGGACGAGCAGTACTTC. The rearrangement links TRBV5-5 to TRBJ2-7, with D possibly TRBD1 on 6 matching bases. The CDR3 is made up of 13 amino acids. CDR1 is SGHKS, CDR2 YYEKEE, per germline (reference sequence). V was clipped by 2 bases and J by 5 bases, with 11 bases between them.